The 15 T cell receptor beta chains reported below all come from one sample, sequenced in a study of shared clonotypes between healthy human individuals. Here immunoSEQ multiplex PCR was the method, and the copy in TCRdb shows in-frame clones only, minus some. This table holds hundreds of thousands of clones, roughly 77% found once. Material: PBMCs. These receptors were collected from a woman aged 40 to 49 in good health. Some clones in this sample may be carry-over from other donors' samples.

The rearrangement links TRBV28 to TRBJ2-7; D is possibly TRBD1 (6 bases). V dropped 6 bases and J dropped 3 bases, with 9 bases sitting between them. The CDR3 spans 12 residues. Per the germline V gene, CDR1 is MDHEN and CDR2 is SYDVKM. CDR3 DNA sequence: TGTGCCAGCAGACAGGGCAGCTACGAGCAGTACTTC. As protein: CASRQGSYEQYF. Full variable domain (rest looked up from reference TRBV28 and TRBJ2-7): DVKVTQSSRYLVKRTGEKVFLECVQDMDHENMFWYRQDPGLGLRLIYFSYDVKMKEKGDIPEGYSVSREKKERFSLILESASTNQTSMYLCASRQGSYEQYFGPGTRLTVT.

A remark on this clone: This same CDR3 is encoded by further DNA sequences in the sample. The V call is TRBV5-1, the J call TRBJ2-3; D not certain. CDR1 is SGHRS and CDR2 is YFSETQ in the germline V gene. This CDR3 has 14 residues. Trimming left V 4 bases short and J 0 bases short, with 9 bases between. The CDR3, as DNA: TGCGCCAGCAGCCCCCCTGATAGCACAGATACGCAGTATTTT. Protein: CASSPPDSTDTQYF.

V usage is TRBV19 and J usage is TRBJ2-5; 12 bases map to TRBD1. The CDR3 has 16 amino acids. Germline loops: CDR1 LNHDA, CDR2 SQIVND (reference sequence). Germline trimming cut 0 bases from V and 6 bases from J; bases unmatched to any gene: 5. The CDR3 DNA reads as TGTGCCAGTAGTATAGATGGCGGGACAGGGGGCAAGACCCAGTACTTC. This sequence encodes CASSIDGGTGGKTQYF.

In the case of this clone: This CDR3 is also generated by other DNA sequences in the sample. CDR3 nucleotides: TGTGCCAGCAGTGAACGCAATCAGCCCCAGCATTTT. Protein sequence: CASSERNQPQHF. V and J are TRBV6-1 and TRBJ1-5; D not certain. Germline V gives CDR1 MNHNS, CDR2 SASEGT. The CDR3 length is 12 residues. V shed 2 bases and J shed 2 bases, with 1 base lying between them.

This chain joins TRBV30 and TRBJ2-1; unclear D gene. Germline CDR1 reads GTSNPN; CDR2 reads SVGIG (reference sequence). Trimming took 2 bases from V and 6 from J, leaving 8 bases between them. CDR3 length: 12 amino acids. The CDR3 loop is CAWSLISNEQFF. The CDR3 coding sequence is TGTGCCTGGAGTTTAATCTCCAATGAGCAGTTCTTC.

The chain is built from TRBV7-2 and TRBJ1-2; TRBD1 matches at 7 bases. V lost 5 bases, J lost 5 bases, and 8 bases stayed unmatched. Germline V gene sequence: CDR1 SGHTA, CDR2 FQGNSA. The CDR3 loop spans 14 amino acids. CDR3 region: CASSLGTALYGYTF. The CDR3 nucleotides read TGTGCCAGCAGCCTAGGGACAGCCTTGTATGGCTACACCTTC.

This clone was recorded once. V and J are TRBV10-1 and TRBJ2-3; the D gene is possibly TRBD2 (5 bases). The CDR3 runs 15 residues. The V gene's germline CDR1 is WNHNN and CDR2 SYGVQD (reference sequence). The V end lost 4 bases, the J end lost 0 bases, and 11 bases lay between the germline ends. The CDR3 region has the DNA TGCGCCAGCAGTGGGATTAGCGTAAGCACAGATACGCAGTATTTT. It encodes CASSGISVSTDTQYF.

The chain links TRBV10-2 to TRBJ2-7; D is perhaps TRBD1 or TRBD2 (5 bases each). This CDR3 has 18 amino acids. The germline V and J ends were trimmed by 3 bases and 3 bases, with 24 bases remaining between them. Germline CDR1 and CDR2: WSHSY and SAAADI. This CDR3 is CASSDHLWSGRADYEQYF. The CDR3 DNA reads as TGCGCCAGCAGTGACCACTTATGGTCGGGGCGGGCCGACTACGAGCAGTACTTC.

The chain links TRBV10-3 to TRBJ1-2; D ambiguous. Trimming cost V 4 bases and J 0 bases, with 12 bases left between them. Germline assignment: CDR1 ENHRY and CDR2 SYGVKD. This CDR3 spans 15 amino acids. The CDR3 nucleotides read TGTGCCATCAGTGGAGGCCAGCGCTCTAACTATGGCTACACCTTC. This codes for CAISGGQRSNYGYTF.

The chain combines TRBV6-6 with TRBJ1-2; D may be TRBD1 (5 bases). The CDR3 extends over 15 amino acids. Deletions cut 2 bases from V and 2 bases from J, with 12 bases between. Germline V gene data show CDR1 as MNHNY and CDR2 as SVGAGI (reference sequence). The DNA for the CDR3 is TGTGCCAGCAGTTACCCCAGAGGGGCCAACTATGGCTACACCTTC. Translated, it gives CASSYPRGANYGYTF.

The chain links TRBV11-2 to TRBJ2-5, with 13 positions matching TRBD2. The CDR3 totals 16 residues. The V gene's germline CDR1 is SGHAT and CDR2 FQNNGV. The trim removed 3 bases at V and 5 bases at J, leaving 6 bases unmatched. This chain's CDR3 is CASSFGLAGVYETQYF. The DNA for the CDR3 is TGTGCCAGCAGCTTCGGACTAGCGGGAGTGTACGAGACCCAGTACTTC.

This clone has just one count. The chain uses TRBV27 and TRBJ2-3; 8 bases agree with TRBD2. The CDR3 sequence is 16 residues long. J lost 1 base, V lost 3 bases, and 6 bases had no gene match. Germline CDR1 reads MNHEY; CDR2 reads SMNVEV (reference sequence). The CDR3 protein is CASSFKREYGTDTQYF. The CDR3 DNA is TGTGCCAGCAGTTTCAAGCGGGAGTATGGCACAGATACGCAGTATTTT.

The gene calls are TRBV28 and TRBJ1-2, with 11 bases aligning to TRBD1. There are 14 residues in the CDR3. V trimming: 6 bases; J trimming: 4 bases; junction bases outside the gene matches: 4. Germline V lookup: CDR1 MDHEN, CDR2 SYDVKM. The CDR3 is CASRSGQGGYGYTF. The CDR3 region has the DNA TGTGCCAGCAGATCGGGACAGGGGGGCTATGGCTACACCTTC.

V is TRBV5-6 and J is TRBJ1-1; D unresolved. V lost 0 bases, J lost 4 bases, and 10 bases lay in between. Germline V gene lookup returns CDR1 SGHDT and CDR2 YYEEEE. This CDR3 has 14 residues. Here the CDR3 DNA reads TGTGCCAGCAGCTTGGCGGGGTTCAGCACTGAAGCTTTCTTT. Its protein product is CASSLAGFSTEAFF.

This chain links TRBV4-1 with TRBJ2-7; 8 bases are a match to TRBD2. The V gene end was trimmed by 6 bases and the J gene end by 3 bases; junction bases not matched to a gene: 7. The length of the CDR3 is 14 residues. Germline V gene sequence: CDR1 MGHRA, CDR2 YSYEKL. CDR3 region: CASRETGTSYEQYF. The CDR3 DNA sequence: TGCGCCAGCAGGGAGACCGGGACTAGCTACGAGCAGTACTTC.